This T cell receptor (beta chain) was recorded in a study of blood T cell repertoires in COVID-19. Background on the study: COVID-19 samples collected from the United States, Italy and Spain covered acute and convalescent phases. PBMCs, B-cell-depleted T cells, or T cells provided the cDNA or gDNA that made up the material.

Study processing details: Amplification of reference gene primers provided the estimated nucleated cell counts. Sequenced by immunoSEQ multiplex PCR; TCRdb stores in-frame clones only, minus some. D and trimming were read from the DNA, whereas the V and J calls and clone size are those reported in that table. Of about 67,000 clones in the sample, over 70% are singletons; the top ten hold 8.3%. Trimming cost V 1 base and J 0 bases; bases outside gene matches: 3. Germline loops: CDR1 SGHAT, CDR2 FQNNGV. CDR3 length equals 16 residues. The V gene is TRBV11-2, the J gene TRBJ1-1; TRBD1 agrees at 9 bases. The sequenced sample consisted of peripheral blood. The clonotype was recovered from a man in his fifties or sixties with active COVID-19. CDR3 coding DNA: TGTGCCAGCAGCTTAGGACAGGGGGGCATGAACACTGAAGCTTTCTTT. It translates to CASSLGQGGMNTEAFF.